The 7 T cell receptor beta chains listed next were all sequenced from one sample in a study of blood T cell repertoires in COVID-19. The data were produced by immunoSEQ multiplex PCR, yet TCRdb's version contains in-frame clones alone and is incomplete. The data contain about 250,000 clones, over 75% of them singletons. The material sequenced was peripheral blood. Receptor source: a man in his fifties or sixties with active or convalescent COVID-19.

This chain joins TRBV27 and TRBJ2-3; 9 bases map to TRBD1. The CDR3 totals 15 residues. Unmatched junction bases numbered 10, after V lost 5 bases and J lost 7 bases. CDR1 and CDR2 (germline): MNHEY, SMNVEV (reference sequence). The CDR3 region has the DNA TGTGCCAGCAGTCCGTGGGGACAGGGTGAACATACGCAGTATTTT. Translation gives CASSPWGQGEHTQYF.

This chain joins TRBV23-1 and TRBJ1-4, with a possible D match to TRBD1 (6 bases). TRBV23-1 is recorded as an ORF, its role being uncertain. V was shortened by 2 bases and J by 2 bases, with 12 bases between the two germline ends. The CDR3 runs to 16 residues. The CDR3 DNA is TGCGCCAGCAGTCAACAACCCGGACAGACTAATGAAAAACTGTTTTTT. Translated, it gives CASSQQPGQTNEKLFF.

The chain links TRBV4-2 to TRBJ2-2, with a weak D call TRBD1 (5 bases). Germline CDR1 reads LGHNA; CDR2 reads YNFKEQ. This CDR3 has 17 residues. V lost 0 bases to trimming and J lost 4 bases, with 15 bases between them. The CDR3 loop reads CASSQDPQGFLTGELFF. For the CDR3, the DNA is TGTGCCAGCAGCCAAGACCCGCAGGGTTTCCTCACCGGGGAGCTGTTTTTT.

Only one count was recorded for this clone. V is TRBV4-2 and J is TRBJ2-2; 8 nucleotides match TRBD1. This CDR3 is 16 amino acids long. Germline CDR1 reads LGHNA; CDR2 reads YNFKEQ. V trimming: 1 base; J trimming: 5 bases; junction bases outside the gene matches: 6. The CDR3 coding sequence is TGTGCCAGCAGCCAAGGCCAGGGGGCGGCGACCGGGGAGCTGTTTTTT. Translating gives CASSQGQGAATGELFF.

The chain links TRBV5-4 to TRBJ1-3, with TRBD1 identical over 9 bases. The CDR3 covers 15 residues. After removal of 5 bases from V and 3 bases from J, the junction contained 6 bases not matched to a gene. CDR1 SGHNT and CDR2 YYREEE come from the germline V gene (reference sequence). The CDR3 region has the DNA TGTGCCAGCAGTTTTACAGGGGGCTTTGGAAACACCATATATTTT. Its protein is CASSFTGGFGNTIYF.

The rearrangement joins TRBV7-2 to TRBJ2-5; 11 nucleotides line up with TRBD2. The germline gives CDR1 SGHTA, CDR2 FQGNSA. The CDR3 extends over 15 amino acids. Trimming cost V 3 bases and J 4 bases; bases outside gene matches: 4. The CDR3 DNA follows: TGTGCCAGCAGCTTTTATAGCGGGAGGGGAGAGACCCAGTACTTC. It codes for CASSFYSGRGETQYF.

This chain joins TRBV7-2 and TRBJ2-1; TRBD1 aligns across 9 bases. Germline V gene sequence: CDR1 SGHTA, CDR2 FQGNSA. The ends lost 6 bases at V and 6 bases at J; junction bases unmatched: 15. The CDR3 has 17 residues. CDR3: CASRPGQGIFGRNEQFF. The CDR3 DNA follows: TGTGCCAGCAGGCCCGGACAGGGGATTTTTGGGCGCAATGAGCAGTTCTTC.